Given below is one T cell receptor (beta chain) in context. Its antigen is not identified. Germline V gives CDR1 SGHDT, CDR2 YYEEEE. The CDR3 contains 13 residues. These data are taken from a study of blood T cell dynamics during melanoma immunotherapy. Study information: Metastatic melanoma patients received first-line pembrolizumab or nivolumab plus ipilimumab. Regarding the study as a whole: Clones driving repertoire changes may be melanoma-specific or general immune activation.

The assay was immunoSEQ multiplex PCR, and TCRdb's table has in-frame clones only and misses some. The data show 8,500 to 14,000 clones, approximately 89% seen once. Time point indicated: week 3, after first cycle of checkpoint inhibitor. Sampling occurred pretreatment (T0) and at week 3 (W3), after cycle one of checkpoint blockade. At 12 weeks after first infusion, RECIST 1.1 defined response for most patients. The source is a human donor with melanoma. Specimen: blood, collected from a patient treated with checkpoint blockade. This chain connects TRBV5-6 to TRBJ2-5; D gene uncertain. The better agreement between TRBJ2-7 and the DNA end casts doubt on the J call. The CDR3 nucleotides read TGTGCCAGCAGCTCCCCCGTTGGATACGAGCAGTACTTC. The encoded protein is CASSSPVGYEQYF.